These T cell receptor beta chains were read from a single sample in a study of fetal regulatory T cell absence and autoimmunity. Profiled with immunoSEQ multiplex PCR; TCRdb holds only in-frame clones, not every one. The repertoire consists of 95,000 or so clones, with roughly 78% occurring once and the leading ten covering 1.5% to 2%. Sequenced sample: pancreas tissue. All receptors come from a male donor with IPEX syndrome. Both conserved end residues are trimmed from each CDR3. Only part of the rows carry a size: once, few, many, or a class if the clone is expanded.

V gene	J gene	clone size	CDR3 protein
TRBV10-3	TRBJ2-7	-	AISENREDSYEQY
TRBV30	TRBJ2-7	-	AWAMGNHEQY
TRBV7-9	TRBJ2-7	once	ASSQGAGALSYEQY
TRBV6-5	TRBJ1-3	-	ASSARGIGGNTIY
TRBV4-3	TRBJ1-1	-	ASSQGVEGSNTEAF
TRBV30	TRBJ1-3	-	AWGAGPSGNTIY
TRBV9	TRBJ2-7	few	ASSVAPGGNEQY
TRBV7-2	TRBJ2-6	-	ASSFGQGLLSGANVLT
TRBV7-2	TRBJ2-1	-	ASSRQSDFYNEQF
TRBV11-2	TRBJ1-3	-	ASSWEDFSGNTIY
TRBV10-1	TRBJ2-7	-	ASSEGRGYEQY
TRBV13	TRBJ2-5	-	ASSSTPTSGQTQY
TRBV29-1	TRBJ2-7	-	SVESINPYEQY
TRBV7-2	TRBJ2-4	-	ASSPRLAGLIKNIQY
TRBV6-5	TRBJ2-7	-	ASSYGHEYEQY
TRBV25-1	TRBJ1-1	many	ASSPKQGAGEAF
TRBV4-1	TRBJ2-7	-	ASSQQIAGAGSYEQY
TRBV6-1	TRBJ1-2	-	ASSPSSHYGYT
TRBV7-9	TRBJ2-7	-	ASARGSLGSYEQY
TRBV7-2	TRBJ1-3	-	ASSSPTGGNTIY
TRBV5-1	TRBJ1-2	-	ASSFQGQGAIDYGYT
TRBV6-5	TRBJ2-1	-	ASTNGNEQF
TRBV18	TRBJ2-7	-	ASSPSSGNEQY
TRBV9	TRBJ2-3	-	ASSLLAGGTDTQY
TRBV4-2	TRBJ2-7	-	ASSPGLAGPPFSYEQY
TRBV5-1	TRBJ2-7	-	ASSLEEGSPSYEQY
TRBV25-1	TRBJ1-1	few	ASSEFGRGNTEAF
TRBV5-1	TRBJ1-1	-	ASSPGRRVGTEAF
TRBV5-1	TRBJ2-5	-	ASSLASGQGGTQY
TRBV10-3	TRBJ1-2	-	AIRHRAPTAFIYGYT
TRBV6-1	TRBJ1-2	-	ASSQGSGYT
TRBV30	TRBJ2-3	-	AWALHPGTSGRPDTQY
TRBV29-1	TRBJ2-5	-	SVEGRGQETQY
TRBV7-8	TRBJ2-2	-	ASRVSGELF
TRBV5-1	TRBJ2-1	-	ASSQAERAPYNEQF
TRBV27	TRBJ2-2	-	ASSSGTGGTGELF
TRBV11-2	TRBJ2-1	-	ASSLVFGHSYNEQF
TRBV2	TRBJ2-5	-	ASTSGETQY
TRBV27	TRBJ1-5	-	ASSSTGKRQPQH
TRBV5-6	TRBJ2-5	-	ASSSQVSQETQY
TRBV2	TRBJ2-5	-	ASSVPPEGVIRETQY
TRBV5-1	TRBJ1-1	few	ASSLGPNTEAF
TRBV18	TRBJ2-1	once	ASSPRALRGNEQF
TRBV5-4	TRBJ2-5	-	ASSLEGETQY
TRBV6-1	TRBJ2-3	-	ASSEALSGRDTQY
TRBV6-5	TRBJ1-2	-	ASSARRTGDGYT
TRBV11-2	TRBJ2-5	-	ASSRQGAQETQY
TRBV4-2	TRBJ1-2	-	ASSQDPTGGGYGYT
TRBV6-1	TRBJ2-5	-	ASSEEFDRVQETQY
TRBV7-2	TRBJ2-2	-	ASSPLRGGNTGELF
TRBV5-1	TRBJ2-7	-	ASSLGPLAGVEEQY